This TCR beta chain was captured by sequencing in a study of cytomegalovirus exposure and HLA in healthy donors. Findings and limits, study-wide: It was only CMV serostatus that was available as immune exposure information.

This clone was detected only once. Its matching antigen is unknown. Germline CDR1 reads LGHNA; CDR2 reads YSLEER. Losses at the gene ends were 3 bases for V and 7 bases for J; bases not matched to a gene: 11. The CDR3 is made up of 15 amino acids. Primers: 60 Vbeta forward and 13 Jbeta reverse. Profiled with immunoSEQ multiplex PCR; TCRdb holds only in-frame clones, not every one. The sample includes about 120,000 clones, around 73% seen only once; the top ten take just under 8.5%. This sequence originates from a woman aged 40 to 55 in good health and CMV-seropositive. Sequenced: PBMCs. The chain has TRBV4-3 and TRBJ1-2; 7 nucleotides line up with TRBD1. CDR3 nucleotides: TGCGCCAGCAGCCACAACCAACAGGGGCTAGGTGGCTACACCTTC. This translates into CASSHNQQGLGGYTF.